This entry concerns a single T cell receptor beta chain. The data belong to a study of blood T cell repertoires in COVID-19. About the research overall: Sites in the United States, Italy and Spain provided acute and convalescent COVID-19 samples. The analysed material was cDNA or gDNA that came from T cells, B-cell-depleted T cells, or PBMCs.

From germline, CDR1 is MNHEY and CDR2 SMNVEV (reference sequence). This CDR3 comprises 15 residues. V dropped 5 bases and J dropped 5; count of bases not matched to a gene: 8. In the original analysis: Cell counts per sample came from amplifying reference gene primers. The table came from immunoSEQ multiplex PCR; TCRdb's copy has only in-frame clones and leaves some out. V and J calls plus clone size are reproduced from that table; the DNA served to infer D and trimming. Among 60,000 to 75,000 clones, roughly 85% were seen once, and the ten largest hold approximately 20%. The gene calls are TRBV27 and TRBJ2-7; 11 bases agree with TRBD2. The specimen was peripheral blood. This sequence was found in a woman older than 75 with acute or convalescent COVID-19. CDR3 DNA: TGTGCCAGCAGTCCTATTAGCGGGAGGGCCAACGAGCAGTACTTC. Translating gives CASSPISGRANEQYF.